A selection of T cell receptor beta chains follows, all from one sample in a study of early T cells in non-severe SARS-CoV-2 infection. TCRdb re-analysed the 5' RACE reads in MiXCR, keeping a single row per CDR3 protein. The table records roughly 46,000 distinct CDR3 sequences, around 6.8% of them present only once. The sample was whole blood. The receptors derive from an adult who was a healthcare worker with PCR-confirmed SARS-CoV-2 infection or an uninfected control (not recorded which). Each CDR3 is given with its conserved first and last residue. A D gene is named only where the DNA matches it firmly. Where a row states a size, it is once, few, many or the class of an expanded clone; other rows omit it.

D gene: -
V gene: TRBV18
clone size: few
J gene: TRBJ1-1
CDR3 DNA: TGTGCCAGCTCACCTTACGGGAGTTACACTGAAGCTTTCTTT
CDR3 protein: CASSPYGSYTEAFF

D gene: -
V gene: TRBV9
clone size: -
J gene: TRBJ1-1
CDR3 DNA: TGTGCCAGCAGCGAGGGATTTGAGAACACTGAAGCTTTCTTT
CDR3 protein: CASSEGFENTEAFF

D gene: -
V gene: TRBV5-1
clone size: many
J gene: TRBJ2-5
CDR3 DNA: TGCGCCAGCAGTATGGGGTCAGCAGAGACCCAGTACTTC
CDR3 protein: CASSMGSAETQYF

D gene: -
V gene: TRBV7-2
clone size: many
J gene: TRBJ2-3
CDR3 DNA: TGTGCCAGCAGCATCTTCACAGATACGCAGTATTTT
CDR3 protein: CASSIFTDTQYF

D gene: -
V gene: TRBV6-1
clone size: many
J gene: TRBJ1-4
CDR3 DNA: TGTGCCAGCAGTGAAACCCCCCGGGCTTGGGAAAAACTGTTTTTT
CDR3 protein: CASSETPRAWEKLFF

D gene: -
V gene: TRBV7-9
clone size: many
J gene: TRBJ2-3
CDR3 DNA: TGTGCCAGCAGCTTTCTCCAGGGCCTGACAGATACGCAGTATTTT
CDR3 protein: CASSFLQGLTDTQYF

D gene: TRBD1
V gene: TRBV19
clone size: few
J gene: TRBJ1-2
CDR3 DNA: TGTGCCAGTAGTATTGCACAGGGGGCCGGGAGTGGCTACACCTTC
CDR3 protein: CASSIAQGAGSGYTF

D gene: -
V gene: TRBV6-1
clone size: -
J gene: TRBJ2-1
CDR3 DNA: TGTGCCAGCACCCGACACCCCCAGCAGTTCTTC
CDR3 protein: CASTRHPQQFF

D gene: TRBD1
V gene: TRBV14
clone size: -
J gene: TRBJ1-2
CDR3 DNA: TGTGCCAGCAGCCAAGGAGCTGACAGGGGTAATGGCTACACCTTC
CDR3 protein: CASSQGADRGNGYTF

D gene: TRBD2
V gene: TRBV19
clone size: many
J gene: TRBJ2-1
CDR3 DNA: TGTGCCAGTACCCCAGGACTAGCGGGGGGTTCCCACAATGAGCAGTTCTTC
CDR3 protein: CASTPGLAGGSHNEQFF

D gene: -
V gene: TRBV4-2
clone size: many
J gene: TRBJ1-1
CDR3 DNA: TGTGCCAGCAGCCAAGGATCGAGGAAGGACACTGAAGCTTTCTTT
CDR3 protein: CASSQGSRKDTEAFF

D gene: TRBD1
V gene: TRBV18
clone size: -
J gene: TRBJ1-2
CDR3 DNA: TGTGCCAGCTCAAGAGGACAGGGGTTTTCCTATGGCTACACCTTC
CDR3 protein: CASSRGQGFSYGYTF

D gene: TRBD1
V gene: TRBV7-2
clone size: few
J gene: TRBJ1-5
CDR3 DNA: TGTGCCAGCAGCGCCCGGACAGGGACGAATCAGCCCCAGCATTTT
CDR3 protein: CASSARTGTNQPQHF

D gene: TRBD1
V gene: TRBV3-1
clone size: few
J gene: TRBJ1-2
CDR3 DNA: TGTGCCAGCAGCCAAGATCCGGGACAGAGCTATGGCTACACCTTC
CDR3 protein: CASSQDPGQSYGYTF

D gene: -
V gene: TRBV3-1
clone size: -
J gene: TRBJ2-7
CDR3 DNA: TGTGCCAGCAGCCGCGGGTTCCCCTACGAGCAGTACTTC
CDR3 protein: CASSRGFPYEQYF

D gene: -
V gene: TRBV12-3/TRBV12-4
clone size: many
J gene: TRBJ2-2
CDR3 DNA: TGTGCCAGCAGTCTGAGGCGATTGTCCGGGGAGCTGTTTTTT
CDR3 protein: CASSLRRLSGELFF